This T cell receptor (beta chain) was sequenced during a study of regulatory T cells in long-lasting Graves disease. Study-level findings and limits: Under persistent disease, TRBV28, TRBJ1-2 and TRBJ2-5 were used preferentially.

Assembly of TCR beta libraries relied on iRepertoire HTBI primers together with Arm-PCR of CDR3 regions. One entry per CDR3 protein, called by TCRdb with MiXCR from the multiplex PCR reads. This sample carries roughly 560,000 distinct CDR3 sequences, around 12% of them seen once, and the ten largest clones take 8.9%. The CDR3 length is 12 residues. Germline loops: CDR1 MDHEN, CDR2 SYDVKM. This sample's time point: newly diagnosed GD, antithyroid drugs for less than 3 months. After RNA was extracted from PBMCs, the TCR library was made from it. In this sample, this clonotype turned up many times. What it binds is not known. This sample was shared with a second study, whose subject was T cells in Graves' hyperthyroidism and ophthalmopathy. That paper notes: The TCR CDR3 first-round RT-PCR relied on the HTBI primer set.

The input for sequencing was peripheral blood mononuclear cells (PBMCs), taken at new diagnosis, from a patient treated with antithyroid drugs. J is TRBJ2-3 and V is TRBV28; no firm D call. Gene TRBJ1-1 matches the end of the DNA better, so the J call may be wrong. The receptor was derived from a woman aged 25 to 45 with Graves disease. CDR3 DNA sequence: TGTGCCAGCAGTTTAAGGGCCCAGCACGCTTTCTTT. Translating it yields CASSLRAQHAFF.